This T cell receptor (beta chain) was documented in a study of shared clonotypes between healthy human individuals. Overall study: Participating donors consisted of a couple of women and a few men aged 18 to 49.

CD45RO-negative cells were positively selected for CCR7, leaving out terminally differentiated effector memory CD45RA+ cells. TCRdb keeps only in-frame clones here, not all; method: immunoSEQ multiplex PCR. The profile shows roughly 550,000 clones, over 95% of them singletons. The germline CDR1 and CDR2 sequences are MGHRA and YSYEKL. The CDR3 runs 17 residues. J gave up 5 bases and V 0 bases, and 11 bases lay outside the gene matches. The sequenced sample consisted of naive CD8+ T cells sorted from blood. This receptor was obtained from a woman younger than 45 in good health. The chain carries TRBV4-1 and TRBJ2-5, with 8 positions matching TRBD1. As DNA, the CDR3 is TGCGCCAGCAGCCAAGAAGGACAGGGTCGGCTCGCGGAGACCCAGTACTTC. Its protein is CASSQEGQGRLAETQYF.